Sequencing of this T cell receptor (beta chain) was carried out in a study of cytomegalovirus exposure and HLA in healthy donors. For the study at large: The roughly 670 first-cohort repertoires shared a platform with the approximately 110 validation repertoires, as reported in a later analysis. Findings and caveats of the study: Rare sequences made up most TCRs, while some public TCRs were found in many donors. The listing of some 170 TCR beta chains classed them as cytomegalovirus-associated.

Produced via immunoSEQ multiplex PCR; TCRdb's table is partial and in-frame only. The sample includes roughly 180,000 clones, roughly 80% of them seen just once. While the first cohort had some 700 subjects, the donors belonged to the separate validation cohort of roughly 120 subjects. This clone was detected only once. Antigen unknown. The sample was PBMCs. The receptor was isolated from a man between 18 and 35 years old in good health and CMV-seropositive.

The CDR3 DNA reads as TGTGCCAGCAGCATAATGACAGGGTCTAACGAGCAGTACTTC. This gives the protein CASSIMTGSNEQYF. The rearrangement joins TRBV7-2 to TRBJ2-7; 7 nucleotides line up with TRBD1. This CDR3 is 14 amino acids long. Germline V gene sequence: CDR1 SGHTA, CDR2 FQGNSA. With V trimmed by 5 bases and J by 5 bases, 9 bases remained unmatched.